Here is one T cell receptor beta chain with its context. The data stem from a study of blood T cell repertoires in COVID-19. Overall study context: The study drew acute and convalescent COVID-19 samples from the United States, Italy and Spain.

Per the original data handling: By means of reference gene primer amplification, nucleated cell counts were estimated. Sequencing used immunoSEQ multiplex PCR; TCRdb keeps in-frame clones, though not all of them. That table furnishes V, J and clone size, whereas the DNA furnished D and trimming. Seen here are 210,000 or so clones, under 95% observed once, and the top ten hold around 1.2%. Sequenced sample: peripheral blood. The sequence came from a man under 40 with acute or convalescent COVID-19.

The CDR3 DNA reads as TGTGCCAGTAGATCCCCTATAGAGAGCTCGGAGCTGTTTTTT. Its translation: CASRSPIESSELFF. The rearrangement joins TRBV19 to TRBJ2-2; no clear D gene. The CDR3 spans 14 residues. Trimming took 6 bases from V and 10 from J, leaving 18 bases between them. The V gene's germline CDR1 is LNHDA and CDR2 SQIVND (reference sequence).